This TCR beta chain was recorded in a study of CXCR3-negative and CXCR3-positive naive CD8 T cells. Study-wide background: The total count of TRB reads reached 110 million to 150 million, and each library contributed about 1.5 +/- 0.3 million.

Study conclusions and caveats: Similar TRBV-TRBJ usage was seen in naive cells (both CXCR3-negative and CXCR3-positive), but memory cells differed. The study found CXCR3 expression partially decreased after cryopreservation and ran most assays on fresh PBMCs.

The method, 5' RACE with UMI labels, was used to prepare the TRB cDNA libraries. TCRdb re-called the 5' RACE reads and catalogs CDR3 proteins one per entry, DNA excluded. The sample table sets out about 48,000 distinct CDR3 sequences. As to this clonotype: Its matching antigen is unknown.

From germline, CDR1 is SQVTM and CDR2 ANQGSEA. The CDR3 has 14 amino acids. The receptor was derived from a human donor in good health. Some clones in this sample may be carry-over from other donors' samples. The specimen was memory CD8+ T cells from blood. The rearrangement uses TRBV29-1 and TRBJ2-5; TCRdb proposes TRBD1, but this gene call is untestable without DNA. The CDR3 loop is CSVEEVGGQETQYF. The whole variable domain, filled in from reference TRBV29-1 and TRBJ2-5, reads SAVISQKPSRDICQRGTSLTIQCQVDSQVTMMFWYRQQPGQSLTLIATANQGSEATYESGFVIDKFPISRPNLTFSTLTVSNMSPEDSSIYLCSVEEVGGQETQYFGPGTRLLVL.